The clone carrying this T cell receptor (beta chain) was detected only a few times. Its antigen remains unidentified. About 100 mL of blood, on average, came from one heparinised draw per donor. The isolated RNA, all of it, was reverse transcribed, so expressed TCRB transcripts were what got sequenced. The method was immunoSEQ multiplex PCR; TCRdb's version includes in-frame clones alone and lacks a portion of them. This table has hundreds of thousands of clones, roughly 70% appearing once. This CDR3 has 11 residues. Germline CDR1 SGHAT, CDR2 FQNNGV. Trimming stripped 8 bases from V and 1 base from J, with 0 bases between. These data are taken from a study of beta chain features in type 1 diabetes. Study-level findings and limits: Researchers cautioned that cDNA sequencing could over-represent cells with high TCR expression. PCR might preferentially amplify shorter templates, equally in patients and controls.

Sequencing input: naive CD4+ T cells from blood. V and J are TRBV11-2 and TRBJ2-6; D is unclear. The source is a young man in good health. CDR3 DNA sequence: TGTGCCAGCTCTGGGGCCAACGTCCTGACTTTC. Encoded protein: CASSGANVLTF.